This is a list of T cell receptor beta chains from one sample in a study of shared clonotypes between healthy human individuals. Data came from immunoSEQ multiplex PCR; TCRdb stores just in-frame clones and leaves some out. The sample lists hundreds of thousands of clones; 95% to 97% were seen once. Input material: naive CD8+ T cells sorted from blood. The receptors were sampled from a woman aged 25 to 39 in good health. Both conserved end residues are part of each CDR3. D genes are given only for firm matches. Some rows mark clone size as missing; the rest say once, few, many or name a class of expanded clone.

V: TRBV28
J: TRBJ1-5
D: TRBD1
size: .
DNA: TGTGCCAGCAGCCTAACAGGGGGAAGCAATCAGCCCCAGCATTTT
CDR3: CASSLTGGSNQPQHF

V: TRBV13
J: TRBJ2-5
D: .
size: .
DNA: TGTGCCAGCAGCTTAGGGTGGGGCAGTCAAGAGACCCAGTACTTC
CDR3: CASSLGWGSQETQYF

V: TRBV7-9
J: TRBJ2-2
D: .
size: .
DNA: TGTGCCAGCACCGAGACCGGGGAGCTGTTTTTT
CDR3: CASTETGELFF

V: TRBV10-2
J: TRBJ2-7
D: TRBD2
size: .
DNA: TGCGCCAGCAGCACACTAGCGGGAGGGACCTACGAGCAGTACTTC
CDR3: CASSTLAGGTYEQYF

V: TRBV7-9
J: TRBJ2-5
D: .
size: .
DNA: TGTGCCAGCAGCCCACGGGGGCAAGAGACCCAGTACTTC
CDR3: CASSPRGQETQYF

V: TRBV11-2
J: TRBJ2-7
D: .
size: .
DNA: TGTGCCAGCAGCTTAGATCGGGGGAGCTCCTACGAGCAGTACTTC
CDR3: CASSLDRGSSYEQYF

V: TRBV28
J: TRBJ2-1
D: .
size: .
DNA: TGTGCCAGCAGTCTAGGGGCGGGTGAGCAGTTCTTC
CDR3: CASSLGAGEQFF

V: TRBV28
J: TRBJ1-1
D: .
size: .
DNA: TGTGCCAGCAGCATTGGGGTAAATGAAGCTTTCTTT
CDR3: CASSIGVNEAFF

V: TRBV13
J: TRBJ1-1
D: .
size: .
DNA: TGTGCCAGCAGCTACCGGTCAGCCGGGTGGAACACTGAAGCTTTCTTT
CDR3: CASSYRSAGWNTEAFF

V: TRBV28
J: TRBJ1-6
D: TRBD1
size: .
DNA: TGTGCCAGCAGCATGGGACAGGGCGGCTCACCCCTCCACTTT
CDR3: CASSMGQGGSPLHF

V: TRBV6-4
J: TRBJ2-7
D: .
size: .
DNA: TGTGCCAGCAGTGAGGGTGGTGGGGGCTACGAGCAGTACTTC
CDR3: CASSEGGGGYEQYF

V: TRBV19
J: TRBJ2-3
D: .
size: .
DNA: TGTGCCAGTAGTATAGAGGGGGCGAGCACAGATACGCAGTATTTT
CDR3: CASSIEGASTDTQYF

V: TRBV25-1
J: TRBJ1-1
D: .
size: .
DNA: TGTGCCAGCAGTGAGTGGGGAAAGGACACTGAAGCTTTCTTT
CDR3: CASSEWGKDTEAFF

V: TRBV7-8
J: TRBJ2-7
D: .
size: .
DNA: TGTGCCAGCAGTTTGGGCTCCCTCTACGAGCAGTACTTC
CDR3: CASSLGSLYEQYF

V: TRBV30
J: TRBJ2-7
D: .
size: .
DNA: TGTGCCTGGAGTGTTGGACCGCTCGAGCAGTACTTC
CDR3: CAWSVGPLEQYF

V: TRBV7-3
J: TRBJ1-1
D: .
size: .
DNA: TGTGCCAGCAGCTTAAAAGACAGGAACACTGAAGCTTTCTTT
CDR3: CASSLKDRNTEAFF

V: TRBV7-6
J: TRBJ2-7
D: .
size: .
DNA: TGTGCCAGCAGCCCCGGGACATTGAGCTCCTACGAGCAGTACTTC
CDR3: CASSPGTLSSYEQYF

V: TRBV9
J: TRBJ2-7
D: .
size: .
DNA: TGTGCCAGCAGCGTAAGCTCTGGCTCCTACGAGCAGTACTTC
CDR3: CASSVSSGSYEQYF

V: TRBV28
J: TRBJ1-3
D: .
size: .
DNA: TGTGCCAGCAGTCCGCTTCGACAGGTAGCTGGAAACACCATATATTTT
CDR3: CASSPLRQVAGNTIYF

V: TRBV2
J: TRBJ2-5
D: .
size: once
DNA: TGTGCCAGCAGTGGGGGGACAGCGATTTTAGCGGGACACGAGTATACCCAGTACTTC
CDR3: CASSGGTAILAGHEYTQYF

V: TRBV10-2
J: TRBJ2-2
D: .
size: .
DNA: TGCGCCAGCAGTGAAGGGGAGCTGTTTTTT
CDR3: CASSEGELFF

V: TRBV27
J: TRBJ1-5
D: .
size: .
DNA: TGTGCCAGCAGTGCGACAGATCCGTTTCAGCCCCAGCATTTT
CDR3: CASSATDPFQPQHF

V: TRBV27
J: TRBJ1-1
D: .
size: .
DNA: TGTGCCAGCAGTTTTTCTCCAGGGGCGAACACTGAAGCTTTCTTT
CDR3: CASSFSPGANTEAFF

V: TRBV13
J: TRBJ2-5
D: .
size: .
DNA: TGTGCCAGCAGCTTAGTGCCGCAAGAGACCCAGTACTTC
CDR3: CASSLVPQETQYF

V: TRBV14
J: TRBJ2-1
D: .
size: .
DNA: TGTGCCAGCAGCCAAGTGAAGAAAGGTGAGCAGTTCTTC
CDR3: CASSQVKKGEQFF

V: TRBV5-5
J: TRBJ1-2
D: TRBD1
size: .
DNA: TGTGCCAGCAGCCTGACAGGGGACCGTGGCTACACCTTC
CDR3: CASSLTGDRGYTF

V: TRBV25-1
J: TRBJ2-1
D: .
size: .
DNA: TGTGCCAGCAGTGGCGGGACAACCTCCTACAATGAGCAGTTCTTC
CDR3: CASSGGTTSYNEQFF

V: TRBV12-5
J: TRBJ2-3
D: .
size: .
DNA: TGTGCTAGTGCGGGGACATCCGGGAGGACTCCATTCGATACGCAGTATTTT
CDR3: CASAGTSGRTPFDTQYF

V: TRBV19
J: TRBJ1-4
D: .
size: once
DNA: TGTGCCAGTAGTAACCCGGGTTTTTGGGAAAAACTGTTTTTT
CDR3: CASSNPGFWEKLFF

V: TRBV28
J: TRBJ2-5
D: TRBD1
size: .
DNA: TGTGCCAGCAGTTTTTACCGACAGGGTCAAGAGACCCAGTACTTC
CDR3: CASSFYRQGQETQYF

V: TRBV28
J: TRBJ1-1
D: .
size: once
DNA: TGTGCCAGCAGTTGGGGTACCACTGAAGCTTTCTTT
CDR3: CASSWGTTEAFF

V: TRBV28
J: TRBJ1-2
D: .
size: .
DNA: TGTGCCTCAGAGGGAATGGGCTATGGCTACACCTTC
CDR3: CASEGMGYGYTF

V: TRBV7-9
J: TRBJ2-7
D: TRBD1
size: .
DNA: TGTGCCAGCAGAGGACAGGGTCTCTACGAGCAGTACTTC
CDR3: CASRGQGLYEQYF

V: TRBV6-5
J: TRBJ1-2
D: .
size: .
DNA: TGTGCCAGCAGTTACTTCCGGTCCCCCGTGGATGGCTACACCTTC
CDR3: CASSYFRSPVDGYTF

V: TRBV4-1
J: TRBJ2-1
D: .
size: .
DNA: TGCGCCAGCAGCTCCCAATTCTCCTACAATGAGCAGTTCTTC
CDR3: CASSSQFSYNEQFF

V: TRBV5-4
J: TRBJ2-3
D: .
size: .
DNA: TGTGCCAGCAGTTGGGACACAGATACGCAGTATTTT
CDR3: CASSWDTDTQYF

V: TRBV5-6
J: TRBJ2-7
D: .
size: .
DNA: TGTGCCAGCAGCGAGGGTTCCGAGCAGTACTTC
CDR3: CASSEGSEQYF

V: TRBV7-2
J: TRBJ2-1
D: TRBD1
size: .
DNA: TGTGCCAGCAGCTTAATACTGGGACAGGGTGAGCAGTTCTTC
CDR3: CASSLILGQGEQFF

V: TRBV15
J: TRBJ2-5
D: .
size: .
DNA: TGTGCCACCAGCAGAGCCCGGGACGTAGGTACGACCCAGTACTTC
CDR3: CATSRARDVGTTQYF

V: TRBV16
J: TRBJ1-2
D: .
size: .
DNA: TGTGCCAGCAGCCAGGGGGACCCAACCTTCTATGGCTACACCTTC
CDR3: CASSQGDPTFYGYTF

V: TRBV9
J: TRBJ2-1
D: TRBD1
size: once
DNA: TGTGCCAGCAGCGTAGTACAGGGGGCTTACAATGAGCAGTTCTTC
CDR3: CASSVVQGAYNEQFF

V: TRBV28
J: TRBJ2-5
D: TRBD2
size: once
DNA: TGTGCCAGTCATGGGACTAGCGGGTTCCAAGAGACCCAGTACTTC
CDR3: CASHGTSGFQETQYF

V: TRBV5-4
J: TRBJ1-2
D: .
size: .
DNA: TGTGCCAGCAGCTATGGACTTAACTATGGCTACACCTTC
CDR3: CASSYGLNYGYTF

V: TRBV6-1
J: TRBJ2-1
D: TRBD2
size: .
DNA: TGTGCCAGCAGTGATACCGGGACTAGCTCCTACAATGAGCAGTTCTTC
CDR3: CASSDTGTSSYNEQFF

V: TRBV6-5
J: TRBJ1-1
D: .
size: .
DNA: TGTGCCAGCAGTCATGGGGCCGAAGCTTTCTTT
CDR3: CASSHGAEAFF

V: TRBV6-6
J: TRBJ2-1
D: TRBD2
size: .
DNA: TGTGCCAGCAGTTACTCGACTAGCCCACCCTACAATGAGCAGTTCTTC
CDR3: CASSYSTSPPYNEQFF

V: TRBV11-2
J: TRBJ2-7
D: .
size: .
DNA: TGTGCCAGCAGCTTAGGCCTCGACGGACCGTACTTC
CDR3: CASSLGLDGPYF

V: TRBV29-1
J: TRBJ1-2
D: .
size: .
DNA: TGCAGCGTTGGGCTCCAAGGGGACTATGGCTACACCTTC
CDR3: CSVGLQGDYGYTF